Given below is one T cell receptor beta chain in context. Combining a sample-barcoded 5' primer with a J-beta primer mix, a second PCR ran for about 7 to 11 cycles. Each CDR3 protein is one row after TCRdb ran MiXCR on the 5' RACE reads. The sample comprises hundreds of thousands of distinct CDR3 sequences, 45% to 50% of which are singletons, and roughly 30% rests with the top ten. The sample comes from a study of blood T cells in healthy people across ages. The CDR3 is 16 residues long. Trimming pared 3 bases from V and 6 bases from J, leaving 17 bases between. Germline V lookup: CDR1 SGHVS, CDR2 FQNEAQ.

The sample was blood. The V call is TRBV7-8, the J call TRBJ1-4; D perhaps matches TRBD1 (6 bases). This clonotype originated in a woman aged 60 to 75 in good health. The chain's CDR3 is CASSLLRRGSDEKLFF. The CDR3 DNA reads TGTGCCAGCAGCTTGCTGAGGAGGGGGTCGGATGAAAAACTGTTTTTT.